This T cell receptor beta chain emerged from a study of cytomegalovirus exposure and HLA in healthy donors. Study at large: Falling in the Caucasian-associated ancestry cluster were less than 85% of approximately 410 genotyped donors.

In the PCR, 60 Vbeta and 13 Jbeta primers were used. The repertoire was sequenced with immunoSEQ multiplex PCR; TCRdb's copy has only in-frame clones and lacks some. Counted here are nearly 300,000 clones, 80% to 90% occurring once; the ten biggest clones make up less than 4%. CDR3 length equals 13 residues. V lost 0 bases, J lost 9 bases, and 6 bases lay in between. The germline CDR1 and CDR2 sequences are MNHEY and SMNVEV (reference sequence). Study-level results: A reported reduction in N-insertions relative to the approximately 640-donor mean was seen in an Asian-associated ancestry cluster in a later analysis. As confirmed in vitro, three CMV-associated chains were specific for CMV antigens. Reports credit the classifier with highly specific, highly sensitive diagnosis of cytomegalovirus status.

To note about this clone: Its antigen is still unknown.

The chain has TRBV27 and TRBJ1-6; unclear D gene. The origin of this receptor is a man in his forties or fifties in good health and CMV-seropositive. Sequencing input: PBMCs. CDR3 bases: TGTGCCAGCAGTTTATCGGTCGGTTCACCCCTCCACTTT. Encoded protein: CASSLSVGSPLHF.